These 12 T cell receptor beta chains share one sample of origin, sequenced in a study of graft-versus-host responses after intestinal transplantation. Libraries were prepared by immunoSEQ multiplex PCR; TCRdb keeps only in-frame clonotypes and omits some of them. The sample holds some 87,000 clones, roughly 89% seen once. Their cognate antigens are unknown. Sequences were derived from unstimulated CD4+ T cells sorted from spleen or lymph node cells, sampled before intestinal transplant. These receptors all stem from a human donor who received an intestinal transplant.

The rearrangement joins TRBV27 to TRBJ1-5; possibly TRBD1 for D (6 bases). The CDR3 runs to 14 residues. Trimming left V 5 bases short and J 4 bases short, with 12 bases between. CDR1 and CDR2 (germline): MNHEY, SMNVEV (reference sequence). The CDR3 reads CASSPWTANQPQHF. The CDR3, as DNA: TGTGCCAGCAGTCCTTGGACAGCTAATCAGCCCCAGCATTTT.

The chain links TRBV15 to TRBJ2-1, with 10 bases aligning to TRBD2. Germline CDR1 and CDR2: LNHNV and YYDKDF (reference sequence). The CDR3 runs to 15 residues. J lost 3 bases, V lost 1 base, and 0 bases had no gene match. The CDR3 nucleotides are TGTGCCACCAGCAGAGGACTAGCGGGCTACAATGAGCAGTTCTTC. This sequence encodes CATSRGLAGYNEQFF.

Worth noting for this clone: The junction differs from germline at one of its ends, possibly a read error. The chain combines TRBV4-1 with TRBJ2-7; D is ambiguous. This CDR3 comprises 15 residues. Germline V gene sequence: CDR1 MGHRA, CDR2 YSYEKL. The CDR3 DNA reads TGTGCCAGCAGCCAAGGACGTCCCCCCCGCTACGAGCAGTACTTC. This sequence encodes CASSQGRPPRYEQYF.

V is TRBV7-9 and J is TRBJ2-1; TRBD1 might be the D (7 bases). Per germline, CDR1 SEHNR and CDR2 FQNEAQ (reference sequence). The CDR3 has 14 amino acids. Deletions cut 3 bases from V and 9 bases from J, with 15 bases between. CDR3 in amino acids: CASSLQGGWSEQFF. CDR3 nucleotide sequence: TGTGCCAGCAGCTTGCAGGGGGGTTGGAGTGAGCAGTTCTTC.

The chain recombines TRBV18 with TRBJ1-2; no clear D. The CDR3 runs 14 residues. The V gene lost 3 bases and the J gene lost 4 bases, with 12 bases spanning the gap. Germline V gives CDR1 KGHSH, CDR2 LQKENI. CDR3 region: CASSPIPESYGYTF. CDR3 DNA: TGTGCCAGCTCACCGATCCCTGAGAGCTATGGCTACACCTTC.

J is TRBJ1-1 and V is TRBV7-2, with TRBD1 matching 7 bases. Germline V gives CDR1 SGHTA, CDR2 FQGNSA. The V gene end was trimmed by 4 bases and the J gene end by 3 bases; junction bases not matched to a gene: 8. The CDR3 loop spans 15 amino acids. The DNA for the CDR3 is TGTGCCAGCAGCTCCCGACAGGGCGGGGACACTGAAGCTTTCTTT. Translated: CASSSRQGGDTEAFF.

With respect to this clone: In the same sample, other DNA sequences code for this CDR3. The chain uses TRBV18 and TRBJ2-3; D gene unclear. The CDR3 contains 14 residues. The germline V and J ends were trimmed by 6 bases and 0 bases, with 10 bases remaining between them. Germline V gives CDR1 KGHSH, CDR2 LQKENI. CDR3 region: CASSPGPSTDTQYF. The DNA of the CDR3 is TGTGCCAGCTCTCCCGGACCGAGCACAGATACGCAGTATTTT.

This clone appeared once. The chain carries TRBV28 and TRBJ2-1, with 7 bases fitting TRBD1. J lost 15 bases, V lost 6 bases, and 17 bases had no gene match. The germline V gene encodes CDR1 MDHEN and CDR2 SYDVKM. CDR3 size: 14 residues. CDR3 nucleotide sequence: TGTGCCAGCAGCCAAAGAGGAACCGGACAGGTTCCGTTCTTC. Protein sequence: CASSQRGTGQVPFF.

This chain links TRBV6-6 with TRBJ2-3; D is unclear. Trimming removed 6 bases at V and 8 bases at J, with 15 bases between. The V gene's germline CDR1 is MNHNY and CDR2 SVGAGI (reference sequence). This CDR3 region has 13 residues. The CDR3 loop reads CASSHQSSGTQYF. The CDR3 DNA is TGTGCCAGCAGCCACCAAAGCTCCGGTACGCAGTATTTT.

The CDR3 DNA reads as TGTGCCAGCCTATCGCTTGGACAGGGAGGCGGCTACACCTTC. Residues: CASLSLGQGGGYTF. The genes are TRBV18 and TRBJ1-2, with 8 positions matching TRBD1. The V gene's germline CDR1 is KGHSH and CDR2 LQKENI. Trimming took 8 bases from V and 8 from J; bases not matched to a gene: 13. The CDR3 extends over 14 amino acids.

V gene TRBV14 combines with J gene TRBJ2-3, with D maybe TRBD2 (5 bases). The CDR3 loop spans 18 amino acids. Trimming stripped 2 bases from V and 2 bases from J, with 20 bases between. Germline V gene sequence: CDR1 SGHDN, CDR2 FVKESK. CDR3 residues: CASSQLRVPGTITDTQYF. In DNA form, the CDR3 reads TGTGCCAGCAGCCAACTTCGGGTCCCGGGAACTATCACAGATACGCAGTATTTT.

This clone came up once. This chain connects TRBV7-2 to TRBJ2-4; TRBD2 agrees at 9 bases. CDR3 size: 16 residues. V dropped 1 base and J dropped 11; count of bases not matched to a gene: 12. Germline CDR1 SGHTA, CDR2 FQGNSA. CDR3 region: CASSLGAGGPLALQYF. The CDR3 DNA sequence: TGTGCCAGCAGCTTAGGAGCGGGAGGACCCTTAGCTCTTCAGTACTTC.